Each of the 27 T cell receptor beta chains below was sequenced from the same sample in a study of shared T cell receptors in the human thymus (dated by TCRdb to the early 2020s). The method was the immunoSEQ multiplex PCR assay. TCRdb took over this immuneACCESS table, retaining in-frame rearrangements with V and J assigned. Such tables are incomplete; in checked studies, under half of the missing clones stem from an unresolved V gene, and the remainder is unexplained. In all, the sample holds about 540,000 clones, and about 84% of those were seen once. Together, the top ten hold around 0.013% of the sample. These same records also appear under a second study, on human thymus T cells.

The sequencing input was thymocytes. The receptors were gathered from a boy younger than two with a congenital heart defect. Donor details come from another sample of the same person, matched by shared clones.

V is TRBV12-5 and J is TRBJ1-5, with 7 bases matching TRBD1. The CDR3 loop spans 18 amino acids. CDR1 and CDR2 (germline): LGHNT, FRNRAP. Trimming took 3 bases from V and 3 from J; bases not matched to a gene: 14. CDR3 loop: CASGFFPNPDRDNQPQHF. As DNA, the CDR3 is TGTGCTAGTGGTTTTTTCCCCAACCCAGACAGGGACAATCAGCCCCAGCATTTT.

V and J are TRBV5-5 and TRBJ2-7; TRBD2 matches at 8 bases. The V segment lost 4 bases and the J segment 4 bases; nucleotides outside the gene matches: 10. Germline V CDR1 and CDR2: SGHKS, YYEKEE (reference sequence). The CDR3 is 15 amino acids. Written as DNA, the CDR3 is TGTGCCAGCAGCGACCCGGGACTAGGGGGGTACGAGCAGTACTTC. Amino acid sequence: CASSDPGLGGYEQYF. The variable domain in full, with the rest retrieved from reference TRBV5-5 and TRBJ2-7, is DAGVTQSPTHLIKTRGQQVTLRCSPISGHKSVSWYQQVLGQGPQFIFQYYEKEERGRGNFPDRFSARQFPNYSSELNVNALLLGDSALYLCASSDPGLGGYEQYFGPGTRLTVT.

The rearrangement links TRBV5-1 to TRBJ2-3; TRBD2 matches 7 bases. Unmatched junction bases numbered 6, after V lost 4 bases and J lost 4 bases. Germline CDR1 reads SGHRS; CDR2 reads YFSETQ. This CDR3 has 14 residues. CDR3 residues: CASSGEGEPDTQYF. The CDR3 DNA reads TGCGCCAGCAGCGGGGAGGGAGAGCCAGATACGCAGTATTTT.

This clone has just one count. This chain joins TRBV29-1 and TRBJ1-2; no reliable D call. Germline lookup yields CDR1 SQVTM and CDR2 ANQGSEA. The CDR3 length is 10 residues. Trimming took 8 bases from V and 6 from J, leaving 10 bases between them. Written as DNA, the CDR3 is TGCAGCACCGGCGGAGATGGCTACACCTTC. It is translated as CSTGGDGYTF.

Here the CDR3 reads CASSARTGGRETQYF. The CDR3 DNA reads as TGTGCCAGCAGCGCACGGACAGGGGGCAGGGAGACCCAGTACTTC. This chain joins TRBV9 and TRBJ2-5, with 11 positions matching TRBD1. The CDR3 runs 15 residues. Per germline, CDR1 SGDLS and CDR2 YYNGEE. J gave up 5 bases and V 3 bases, and 6 bases lay outside the gene matches.

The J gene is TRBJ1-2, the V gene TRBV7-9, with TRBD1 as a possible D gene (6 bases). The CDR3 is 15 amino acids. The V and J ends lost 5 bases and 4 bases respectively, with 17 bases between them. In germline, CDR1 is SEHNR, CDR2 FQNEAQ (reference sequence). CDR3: CASSPGSSGVYGYTF. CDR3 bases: TGTGCCAGCAGCCCTGGGTCCTCAGGGGTCTATGGCTACACCTTC.

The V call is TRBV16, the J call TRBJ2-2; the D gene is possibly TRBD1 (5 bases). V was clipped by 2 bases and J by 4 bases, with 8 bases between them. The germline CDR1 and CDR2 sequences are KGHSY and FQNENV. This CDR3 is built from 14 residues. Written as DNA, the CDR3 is TGTGCCAGCAGCCAAGGGGCAGCCACCGGGGAGCTGTTTTTT. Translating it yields CASSQGAATGELFF.

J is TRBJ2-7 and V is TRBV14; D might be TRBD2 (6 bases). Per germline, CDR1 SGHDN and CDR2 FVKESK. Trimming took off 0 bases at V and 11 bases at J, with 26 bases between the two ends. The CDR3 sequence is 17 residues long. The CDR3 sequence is CASSQEGSSGLLTLKYF. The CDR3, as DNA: TGTGCCAGCAGCCAAGAGGGGTCCTCGGGACTCTTGACGTTGAAGTACTTC. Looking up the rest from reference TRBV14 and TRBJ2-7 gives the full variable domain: EAGVTQFPSHSVIEKGQTVTLRCDPISGHDNLYWYRRVMGKEIKFLLHFVKESKQDESGMPNNRFLAERTGGTYSTLKVQPAELEDSGVYFCASSQEGSSGLLTLKYFGPGTRLTVT.

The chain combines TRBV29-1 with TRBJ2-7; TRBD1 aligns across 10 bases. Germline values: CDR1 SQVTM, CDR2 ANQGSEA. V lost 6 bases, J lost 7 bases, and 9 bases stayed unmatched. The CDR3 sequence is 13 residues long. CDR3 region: CSVLRGGQGEQYF. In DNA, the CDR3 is TGCAGCGTCCTACGGGGGGGACAGGGGGAGCAGTACTTC.

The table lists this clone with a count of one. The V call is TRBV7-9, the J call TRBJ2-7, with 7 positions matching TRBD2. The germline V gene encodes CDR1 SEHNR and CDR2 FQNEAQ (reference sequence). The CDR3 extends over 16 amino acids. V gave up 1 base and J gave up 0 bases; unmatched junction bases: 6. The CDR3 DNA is TGTGCCAGCAGCTTAGGCCAAGCGGGGCTCTCCTACGAGCAGTACTTC. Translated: CASSLGQAGLSYEQYF.

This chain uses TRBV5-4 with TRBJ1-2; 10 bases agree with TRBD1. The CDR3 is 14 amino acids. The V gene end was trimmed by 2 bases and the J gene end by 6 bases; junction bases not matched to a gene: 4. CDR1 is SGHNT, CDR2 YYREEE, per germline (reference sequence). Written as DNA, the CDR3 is TGTGCCAGCAGCTTACTGACAGGGGGCGATGGCTACACCTTC. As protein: CASSLLTGGDGYTF.

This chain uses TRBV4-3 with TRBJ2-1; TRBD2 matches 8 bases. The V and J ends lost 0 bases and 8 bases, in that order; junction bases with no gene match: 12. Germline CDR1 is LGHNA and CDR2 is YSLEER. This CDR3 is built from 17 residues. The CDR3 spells CASSQDQAQRERDEQFF. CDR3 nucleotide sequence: TGCGCCAGCAGCCAAGATCAGGCCCAGCGGGAGAGAGATGAGCAGTTCTTC.

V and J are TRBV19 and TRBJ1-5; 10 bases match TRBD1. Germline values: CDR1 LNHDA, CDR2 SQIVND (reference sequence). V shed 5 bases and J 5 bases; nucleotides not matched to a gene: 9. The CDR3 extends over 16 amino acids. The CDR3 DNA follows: TGTGCCAGTAGTGGATTCGACAGGGGGCAGGATCAGCCCCAGCATTTT. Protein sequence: CASSGFDRGQDQPQHF.

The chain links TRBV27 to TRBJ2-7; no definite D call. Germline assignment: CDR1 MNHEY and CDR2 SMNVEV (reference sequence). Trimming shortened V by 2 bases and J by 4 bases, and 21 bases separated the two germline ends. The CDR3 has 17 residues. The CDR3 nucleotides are TGTGCCAGCAGTTTACACGTAACGAGGCGATGGTTTTACGAGCAGTACTTC. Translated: CASSLHVTRRWFYEQYF.

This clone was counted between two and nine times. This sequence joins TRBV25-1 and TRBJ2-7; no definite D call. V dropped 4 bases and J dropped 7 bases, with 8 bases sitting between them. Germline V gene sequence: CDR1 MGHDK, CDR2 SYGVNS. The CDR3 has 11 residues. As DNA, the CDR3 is TGTGCCAGCAGTGGAACCCGGGAGCAGTACTTC. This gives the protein CASSGTREQYF.

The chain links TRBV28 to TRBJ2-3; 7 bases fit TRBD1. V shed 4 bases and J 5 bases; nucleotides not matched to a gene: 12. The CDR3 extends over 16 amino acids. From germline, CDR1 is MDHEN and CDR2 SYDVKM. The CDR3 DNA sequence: TGTGCCAGCAGTTCCCGACAGGGCTTAAGAGAAGATACGCAGTATTTT. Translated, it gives CASSSRQGLREDTQYF.

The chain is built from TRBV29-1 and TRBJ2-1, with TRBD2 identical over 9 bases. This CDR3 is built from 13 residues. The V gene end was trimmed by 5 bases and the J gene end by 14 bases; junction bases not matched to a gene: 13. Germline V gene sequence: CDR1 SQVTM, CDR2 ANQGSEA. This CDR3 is CSVRWVSGRGEFF. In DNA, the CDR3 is TGCAGCGTTAGGTGGGTTAGCGGGAGAGGGGAGTTCTTC.

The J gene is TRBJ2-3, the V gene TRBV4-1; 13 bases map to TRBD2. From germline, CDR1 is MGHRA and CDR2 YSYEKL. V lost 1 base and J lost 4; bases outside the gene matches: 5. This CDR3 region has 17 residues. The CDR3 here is CASSQVTSGRHPDTQYF. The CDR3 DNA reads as TGCGCCAGCAGCCAAGTGACTAGCGGGAGGCATCCAGATACGCAGTATTTT.

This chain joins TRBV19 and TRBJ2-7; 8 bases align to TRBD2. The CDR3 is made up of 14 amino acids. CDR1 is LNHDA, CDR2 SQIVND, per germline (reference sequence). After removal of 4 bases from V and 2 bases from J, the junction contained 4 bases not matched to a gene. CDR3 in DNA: TGTGCCAGTAGTACTCAGCGGGAGACCTACGAGCAGTACTTC. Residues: CASSTQRETYEQYF.

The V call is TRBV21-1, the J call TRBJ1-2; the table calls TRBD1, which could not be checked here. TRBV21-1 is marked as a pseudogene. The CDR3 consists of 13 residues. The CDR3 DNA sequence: TGTGCCAGCAGCGGCAGGGTTAACTATGGCTACACCTTC. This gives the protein CASSGRVNYGYTF.

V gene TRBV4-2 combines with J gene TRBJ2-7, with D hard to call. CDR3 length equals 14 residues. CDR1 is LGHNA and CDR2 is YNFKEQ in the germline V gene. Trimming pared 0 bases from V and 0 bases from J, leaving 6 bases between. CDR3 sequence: CASSQEAVSYEQYF. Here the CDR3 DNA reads TGTGCCAGCAGCCAAGAGGCGGTCTCCTACGAGCAGTACTTC.

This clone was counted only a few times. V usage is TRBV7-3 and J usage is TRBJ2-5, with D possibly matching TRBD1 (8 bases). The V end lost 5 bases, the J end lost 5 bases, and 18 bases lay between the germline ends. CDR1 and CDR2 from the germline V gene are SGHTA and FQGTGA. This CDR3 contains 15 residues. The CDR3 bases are TGTGCCAGCAGCCTCACAGGGGGGGGTACTGAGACCCAGTACTTC. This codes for CASSLTGGGTETQYF.

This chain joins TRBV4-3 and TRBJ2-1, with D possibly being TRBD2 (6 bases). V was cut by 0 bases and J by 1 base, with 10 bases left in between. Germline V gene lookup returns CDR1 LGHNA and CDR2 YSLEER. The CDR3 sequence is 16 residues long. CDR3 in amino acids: CASSQEGRESYNEQFF. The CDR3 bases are TGCGCCAGCAGCCAAGAGGGGCGGGAATCCTACAATGAGCAGTTCTTC.

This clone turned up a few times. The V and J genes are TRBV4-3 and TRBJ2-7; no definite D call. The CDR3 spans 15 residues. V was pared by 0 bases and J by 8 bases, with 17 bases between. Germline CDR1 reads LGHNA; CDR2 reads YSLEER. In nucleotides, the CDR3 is TGCGCCAGCAGCCAAGAATCCAGCGCCACTATCCAGCAGTACTTC. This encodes CASSQESSATIQQYF.

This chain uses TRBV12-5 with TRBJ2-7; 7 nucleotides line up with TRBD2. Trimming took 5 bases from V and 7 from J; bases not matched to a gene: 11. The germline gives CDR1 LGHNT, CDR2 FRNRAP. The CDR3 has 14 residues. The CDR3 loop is CASGPAGTHGEQYF. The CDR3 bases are TGTGCTAGTGGTCCAGCGGGAACCCATGGGGAGCAGTACTTC.

The CDR3 sequence is CASSLAGEEKLFF. In DNA, the CDR3 is TGTGCCAGCAGCTTGGCCGGGGAGGAAAAACTGTTTTTT. The chain joins TRBV5-6 to TRBJ1-4; D uncertain. CDR3 length: 13 residues. Germline V gene sequence: CDR1 SGHDT, CDR2 YYEEEE. V lost 0 bases to trimming and J lost 8 bases, with 8 bases between them.

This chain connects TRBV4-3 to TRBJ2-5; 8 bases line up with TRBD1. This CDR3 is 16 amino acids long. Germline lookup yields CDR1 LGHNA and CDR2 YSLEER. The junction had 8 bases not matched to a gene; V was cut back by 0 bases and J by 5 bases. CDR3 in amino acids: CASSQDHRGWEETQYF. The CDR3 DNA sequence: TGCGCCAGCAGCCAAGATCACAGGGGGTGGGAGGAGACCCAGTACTTC.